This T cell receptor beta chain was recorded in a study of regulatory T cells in long-lasting Graves disease. Study context: The study enrolled newly diagnosed Graves' patients on antithyroid drugs under 3 months. Overall study results and limits: The analysis examined peripheral blood only and excluded thyroid tissue.

Building of the TCR beta libraries involved iRepertoire HTBI primers and Arm-PCR of CDR3 regions. TCRdb ran MiXCR on the multiplex PCR reads and lists one entry per CDR3 protein. This table holds roughly 560,000 distinct CDR3 sequences, about 12% found once. Described time point: newly diagnosed GD, antithyroid drugs for less than 3 months. There was RNA extracted from PBMCs, and the TCR library was made from it. Many counts were recorded for this clonotype. As yet, its antigen is unknown. Separately, the same data were catalogued under a study of T cells in Graves' hyperthyroidism and ophthalmopathy. That work contributes: HTBI primers were the set used in a first-round RT-PCR of the TCR CDR3.

Sequenced material: peripheral blood mononuclear cells (PBMCs), taken at new diagnosis, from a patient treated with antithyroid drugs. This TCR came from a woman younger than 45 with Graves disease.

In nucleotides, the CDR3 is TGTGCCAGCAGTCCCCGCCGGGGCCAAGAGACCCAGTACTTC. Protein product: CASSPRRGQETQYF. The chain combines TRBV6-1 with TRBJ2-5, with D possibly TRBD2 on 5 matching bases. Germline V gives CDR1 MNHNS, CDR2 SASEGT. The CDR3 has 14 amino acids. With 5 bases removed from V and 1 base from J, the gap between germline ends came to 11 bases.